This T cell receptor (beta chain) is from a study of blood T cell repertoires in COVID-19. Turning to the study itself: Italy, Spain and the United States were the sources of the convalescent and acute COVID-19 samples. The analysed material was cDNA or gDNA that came from T cells, B-cell-depleted T cells, or PBMCs.

CDR1 LNHNV and CDR2 YYDKDF come from the germline V gene (reference sequence). V was cut by 0 bases and J by 0 bases, with 8 bases left in between. The CDR3 length is 15 residues. Source study methods: Reference gene primer amplification in the assay estimated nucleated cell counts. TCRdb's table, derived via immunoSEQ multiplex PCR, lists solely in-frame clones and lacks some. V, J and clone size are taken as reported in that table, and D and trimming were inferred from the DNA itself. The data contain roughly 88,000 clones, around three quarters of them singletons. This clone was recorded a few times.

Source material: peripheral blood. The receptor's source is an older woman in a cohort sampled during active or convalescent COVID-19. The V gene is TRBV15, the J gene TRBJ2-5; possible D gene TRBD1, 6 bases. CDR3 coding DNA: TGTGCCACCAGCAGAGATCACAGGGACCAAGAGACCCAGTACTTC. Encoded protein: CATSRDHRDQETQYF.